This T cell receptor beta chain emerged from a study of molecular identifiers for immune sequencing clone quantification (dated by TCRdb to the late 2010s). Study-wide context: For a replicate experiment, the RNA from either approximately 20,000 or 100,000 naive CD8 T cells was divided into five aliquots, and four of those aliquots went on to sequencing. This methods study benchmarked molecular-identifier clustering-based TCR repertoire sequencing (MIDCIRS) and TCR RNA copy counting, using CD8 T cells to do so.

Naive CD8 T cell libraries were made from roughly 18,000 to 920,000 sorted cells using 10%, 30% or 50% of purified RNA. On a BD FACSAria II, naive CD8 T cells were FACS-sorted as CD8+CD4-CCR7+CD45RA+ and collected into RLT Plus buffer. Detection sensitivity was tested by spiking Jurkat RNA equal to some 11 TCR copies' worth into samples containing roughly 19,000-1,100,000 naive CD8 T cells. Enrichment of CD8 T cells was done with RosetteSep CD8+ T Cell Enrichment Cocktail plus Ficoll-Paque, and ACK red cell lysis came afterward. Study-wide conclusions, independent of this receptor: Spiked-in Jurkat TCR RNA equal to a single cell's worth was reported to be detectable even within one million naive CD8 T cells. Identical TCR molecules sharing a barcode could cause highly expanded clone sizes to be underestimated. When barcode sub-clustering was left out, chimeric consensus sequences inflated TCR diversity, with chimeras reaching as high as 47%. The naive libraries included spiked-in Jurkat TCR RNA (10 copies' worth), and this Jurkat TCR RNA is not part of the donor repertoire. Clones above 20 RNA copies held over 98% of molecules in CMV-specific effector cells but under 1% in naive cells. Modeling indicated 2.5 to 3.5 TCR RNA copies recovered per cell, compared with around 10 by digital PCR, which implies a capture efficiency of about 31%.

Library preparation was by PCR. Sequencing used an Illumina HiSeq 4000. Preparation of bulk TCR libraries followed a previously described approach, with the TCR primers listed in Table S5. Purification of total RNA was performed with the Qiagen AllPrep DNA/RNA kit. Before analysis, reads from multiple sequencing runs of the same library were pooled. Concerning the study's data processing: Reads were retained only if the reads had an exact TCR constant sequence, and the retained reads were trimmed to 150 nt and grouped according to their 12-nt molecular barcodes. Within each barcode group, reads were sub-clustered at a 15% Levenshtein threshold, and quality-weighted consensus sequences were built per RNA molecule. Non-functional sequences were excluded, and lower-count sequences lying one edit away from another sequence were also excluded. On the basis of fitting two negative binomial distributions, barcode sub-clusters with fewer than 20% of the maximum read count were discarded. TCRdb reran the public reads through fastp at Q25 and MiXCR, keeping productive beta chains. Records with the same CDR3 protein are collapsed into one entry carrying the most frequent genes and DNA. These V and J calls originate from TCRdb's pipeline instead of the authors' own analysis. Recorded for this sample are approximately 500,000 distinct CDR3 sequences; about a fifth of them occurred a single time. The ten largest clones represent roughly 0.81% of the sample.

Regarding this clonotype: Its antigen is currently not known. Base qualities are not at hand, and no much larger clone is one base apart.

Inclusive of the bounding cysteine and phenylalanine, the CDR3 is 15 residues long. This entry keeps only the CDR3 DNA: 45 bases, framed from base 1. The junction shows trimming of 5 bases on V and 8 bases on J, plus 19 bases between the germline ends. Sequences LNHDA (CDR1) and SQIVND (CDR2) are obtained from the germline V gene (reference sequence). This clonotype was sampled from a human donor in good health. Some libraries in this study had Jurkat cell RNA spiked in. The sample comprised naive CD8+ T cells from blood, with Jurkat cell RNA spiked in. This specimen's cell subset or site label, per the study, means: FACS-sorted CD8+CD4-CCR7+CD45RA+ naive T cells. The rearranged segments are TRBV19 and TRBJ2-1; the D gene assignment is ambiguous. The nucleotide sequence is TGTGCCAGTAGTTCCCCGCTATATCCCCGCGATGAGCAGTTCTTC. Translation gives CASSSPLYPRDEQFF. The CDR3, completed at both ends by the reference TRBV19 and TRBJ2-1 genes, gives the full variable domain DGGITQSPKYLFRKEGQNVTLSCEQNLNHDAMYWYRQDPGQGLRLIYYSQIVNDFQKGDIAEGYSVSREKKESFPLTVTSAQKNPTAFYLCASSSPLYPRDEQFFGPGTRLTVL.